Below, 23 T cell receptor beta chains from the same sample are listed, as sequenced in a study of breast tumors, draining lymph nodes, adjacent tissues. Using its own MiXCR run on the multiplex PCR reads, TCRdb lists one record per CDR3 protein. The profile shows 5,000 to 7,500 distinct CDR3 sequences, about 40% of them singletons. The sample was tumor-adjacent breast tissue. These receptors originate from a female donor with breast cancer. Some clones in this sample may be carry-over from other donors' samples.

The chain combines TRBV13 with TRBJ2-7; 9 nucleotides line up with TRBD1. CDR3 length equals 15 residues. V shed 5 bases, J shed 3 bases, and the junction held 8 bases outside the gene matches. Germline V lookup: CDR1 PRHDT, CDR2 FYEKMQ (reference sequence). DNA for the CDR3: TGTGCCAGCAGCCGAGGGGGGACAGGGCACTACGAGCAGTACTTC. This encodes CASSRGGTGHYEQYF.

The V and J genes are TRBV7-8 and TRBJ2-7; possibly TRBD1 for D (5 bases). Germline CDR1 and CDR2: SGHVS and FQNEAQ. V was clipped by 0 bases and J by 2 bases, with 11 bases between them. The CDR3 runs to 15 residues. The CDR3 coding sequence is TGTGCCAGCAGCTTAGCGGTAGGGGCTGCCTACGAGCAGTACTTC. Translated, it gives CASSLAVGAAYEQYF. Drawing the rest from reference TRBV7-8 and TRBJ2-7, the complete variable domain is GAGVSQSPRYKVAKRGQDVALRCDPISGHVSLFWYQQALGQGPEFLTYFQNEAQLDKSGLPSDRFFAERPEGSVSTLKIQRTQQEDSAVYLCASSLAVGAAYEQYFGPGTRLTVT.

This clonotype has a handful of counts. The chain recombines TRBV6-6 with TRBJ1-1; no firm D call. Per germline, CDR1 MNHNY and CDR2 SVGAGI (reference sequence). Trimming pared 1 base from V and 4 bases from J, leaving 19 bases between. The CDR3 covers 17 residues. CDR3 region: CASSYLDPSNPVTEAFF. CDR3 in DNA: TGTGCCAGCAGTTACTTAGACCCAAGCAATCCGGTCACTGAAGCTTTCTTT.

Comments on this clonotype: A read error may be the cause here, since a much bigger clone is one base away. V is TRBV6-2 or TRBV6-3 and J is TRBJ2-3; D gene uncertain. From germline, CDR1 is MNHEY and CDR2 SVGEGT. The CDR3 loop spans 12 amino acids. The chain's CDR3 is CASSYNEDMQYF. CDR3 sequence (DNA): TGTGCCAGCAGTTATAATGAGGATATGCAGTATTTT.

The table lists this clonotype with a few counts. The gene calls are TRBV2 and TRBJ1-1; D is unclear. The CDR3 contains 13 residues. V was clipped by 3 bases and J by 1 base, with 6 bases between them. Looked up from germline, CDR1 is SNHLY and CDR2 is FYNNEI. Here the CDR3 reads CASSDGSNTEAFF. CDR3 bases: TGTGCCAGCAGTGACGGCTCGAACACTGAAGCTTTCTTT.

This clonotype was observed many times. The rearrangement links TRBV6-2 or TRBV6-3 to TRBJ2-3; D unresolved. Trimming left V 4 bases short and J 2 bases short, with 4 bases between. CDR1 is MNHEY, CDR2 SVGEGT, per germline. The CDR3 is made up of 12 amino acids. Here the CDR3 DNA reads TGTGCCAGCAGTTCTTTCACAGATACGCAGTATTTT. Protein sequence: CASSSFTDTQYF.

The chain links TRBV18 to TRBJ2-1; 11 bases line up with TRBD1. The CDR3 loop spans 12 amino acids. With 3 bases clipped from V and 15 bases from J, the junction kept 4 bases outside the gene matches. CDR1 and CDR2 (germline): KGHSH, LQKENI. CDR3: CASSPGQGAWFF. CDR3 bases: TGTGCCAGCTCACCCGGACAGGGGGCATGGTTCTTC.

By its share, this clonotype is medium-sized. This rearrangement joins TRBV25-1 to TRBJ1-6, with a possible D match to TRBD1 (6 bases). The CDR3 contains 14 residues. V lost 5 bases, J lost 9 bases, and 14 bases lay in between. CDR1 is MGHDK, CDR2 SYGVNS, per germline. The CDR3 nucleotides are TGTGCCAGCAGTCTGACAGGTGGGGGTTCACCCCTCCACTTT. Residues: CASSLTGGGSPLHF.

The CDR3 reads CASSLDRETQYF. The CDR3 DNA follows: TGTGCCAGCAGCTTAGATAGGGAGACCCAGTACTTC. V usage is TRBV7-2 and J usage is TRBJ2-5, with no clear D. The CDR3 extends over 12 amino acids. The germline V gene has CDR1 SGHTA and CDR2 FQGNSA. V lost 1 base to trimming and J lost 5 bases, with 5 bases between them.

By sample share, this clonotype is medium-sized. The chain joins TRBV20-1 to TRBJ1-2; a weak D match, TRBD1 (6 bases). Germline-derived CDR1 and CDR2 are DFQATT and SNEGSKA (reference sequence). V was pared by 6 bases and J by 1 base, with 15 bases between. The CDR3 is 14 residues long. CDR3 loop: CSADRQNNNYGYTF. The CDR3 DNA reads TGCAGTGCGGACAGACAGAATAATAACTATGGCTACACCTTC.

The V call is TRBV9, the J call TRBJ2-7; 9 bases align to TRBD2. The CDR3 runs to 15 residues. J was trimmed by 5 bases and V by 5 bases; bases with no gene match: 11. The germline V gene encodes CDR1 SGDLS and CDR2 YYNGEE. The CDR3 coding sequence is TGTGCCAGCAGTTCCCATGCGGGAGGGTTCAACGAGCAGTACTTC. It translates to CASSSHAGGFNEQYF.

This chain uses TRBV12-3 or TRBV12-4 with TRBJ1-4, with D possibly matching TRBD1 (5 bases). The CDR3 contains 13 residues. Trimming left V 8 bases short and J 5 bases short, with 12 bases between. The CDR3: CASRRGRNEKLFF. Here the CDR3 DNA reads TGTGCCAGCCGCCGGGGCAGGAATGAAAAACTGTTTTTT.

This clonotype was detected many times. The chain employs TRBV20-1 and TRBJ1-5; D may be TRBD1 (5 bases). The CDR3 length is 15 residues. Germline V gene lookup returns CDR1 DFQATT and CDR2 SNEGSKA (reference sequence). Deletions cut 0 bases from V and 7 bases from J, with 16 bases between. The CDR3 DNA reads TGCAGTGCTAGAGATCTTGGCAGGGAGGCCCAGCCCCAGCATTTT. It specifies CSARDLGREAQPQHF.

At least ten counts were recorded for this clonotype. CDR3: CATCVDSNQPQHF. CDR3 in DNA: TGTGCCACCTGTGTGGATAGCAATCAGCCCCAGCATTTT. The genes are TRBV24-1 and TRBJ1-5; D is undetermined. The germline V gene has CDR1 KGHDR and CDR2 SFDVKD. Between the trimmed V and J ends, which lost 9 bases and 0 bases, there was a span of 8 bases. The CDR3 is 13 amino acids.

The gene calls are TRBV10-1 and TRBJ2-7; D ambiguous. This CDR3 has 13 amino acids. V dropped 0 bases and J dropped 6 bases, with 9 bases sitting between them. Germline CDR1 is WNHNN and CDR2 is SYGVQD (reference sequence). CDR3 sequence: CASSESPQTEQYF. In DNA, the CDR3 is TGCGCCAGCAGTGAGTCGCCACAGACCGAGCAGTACTTC.

As concerns this clonotype: The conserved final phenylalanine or tryptophan is absent from the CDR3, which likely points to a read error. The chain's CDR3 is CATSDFSRGELFV. The CDR3 nucleotides are TGTGCCACCAGTGATTTCAGCAGGGGGGAGCTGTTTGTT. The rearrangement links TRBV24-1 to TRBJ2-2; the D is unclear. The germline V gene has CDR1 KGHDR and CDR2 SFDVKD. There are 13 residues in the CDR3. V gave up 1 base and J gave up 8 bases, with 7 bases separating them.

The chain carries TRBV6-5 and TRBJ1-1; the D is unclear. V shed 7 bases and J shed 3 bases, with 12 bases lying between them. Germline values: CDR1 MNHEY, CDR2 SVGAGI. The CDR3 consists of 13 residues. Here the CDR3 reads CASTSPTHTEAFF. CDR3 sequence (DNA): TGTGCCAGCACGTCGCCTACTCACACTGAAGCTTTCTTT.

This chain joins TRBV6-2 or TRBV6-3 and TRBJ1-1; 8 nucleotides agree with TRBD1. The CDR3 covers 18 residues. CDR1 is MNHEY and CDR2 is SVGEGT in the germline V gene. J lost 4 bases, V lost 2 bases, and 15 bases had no gene match. Here the CDR3 reads CASSYRDRGYVWRTEAFF. The CDR3 DNA sequence: TGTGCCAGCAGTTACCGTGACAGGGGTTATGTATGGCGCACTGAAGCTTTCTTT.

Ten or more counts support this clonotype. V gene TRBV11-2 combines with J gene TRBJ2-2; 10 bases are shared with TRBD2. The CDR3 is 18 residues long. The V gene end was trimmed by 2 bases and the J gene end by 3 bases; junction bases not matched to a gene: 9. Germline assignment: CDR1 SGHAT and CDR2 FQNNGV. DNA for the CDR3: TGTGCCAGCAGCTTATACGGTAGCGGGAGGAAGTACACCGGGGAGCTGTTTTTT. It specifies CASSLYGSGRKYTGELFF.

This clonotype was seen more than once but under ten times. V is TRBV3-1 and J is TRBJ1-1; TRBD1 matches 9 bases. J lost 6 bases, V lost 6 bases, and 8 bases had no gene match. CDR1 LGHDT and CDR2 YNNKEL come from the germline V gene (reference sequence). The CDR3 sequence is 14 residues long. The CDR3 region has the DNA TGTGCCAGCAGACCCGGGACAGGGCGGTCTGAAGCTTTCTTT. Translated, it gives CASRPGTGRSEAFF.

Comments on this clonotype: A junction boundary mismatches the germline segment, possibly from a read error. The chain couples TRBV6-2 or TRBV6-3 to TRBJ2-7; D tentatively reads TRBD1 or TRBD2 (5 bases each). Per germline, CDR1 MNHEY and CDR2 SVGEGT. This CDR3 has 14 residues. The CDR3 nucleotides are TGTGCCAGCAGAGCCGGGGCAGGGCACTACGGGCAGTACTTC. As protein: CASRAGAGHYGQYF.

This clonotype is labeled as large. The V call is TRBV27, the J call TRBJ2-7; no clear D gene. This CDR3 region has 14 residues. Germline V lookup: CDR1 MNHEY, CDR2 SMNVEV (reference sequence). V lost 0 bases, J lost 7 bases, and 13 bases lay in between. CDR3: CASSLSVGVREQYF. The CDR3 nucleotides read TGTGCCAGCAGTTTATCTGTTGGGGTTAGGGAGCAGTACTTC.

This clonotype was picked up one time. V is TRBV10-2 and J is TRBJ2-7, with a tentative D call TRBD1 (5 bases). The V end was cut by 2 bases, the J end by 5 bases, with 10 bases between. This CDR3 has 13 residues. Germline CDR1 reads WSHSY; CDR2 reads SAAADI. The CDR3 region has the DNA TGCGCCAGCAGTGAGGCAGGGTGGCACGAGCAGTACTTC. Translated: CASSEAGWHEQYF.